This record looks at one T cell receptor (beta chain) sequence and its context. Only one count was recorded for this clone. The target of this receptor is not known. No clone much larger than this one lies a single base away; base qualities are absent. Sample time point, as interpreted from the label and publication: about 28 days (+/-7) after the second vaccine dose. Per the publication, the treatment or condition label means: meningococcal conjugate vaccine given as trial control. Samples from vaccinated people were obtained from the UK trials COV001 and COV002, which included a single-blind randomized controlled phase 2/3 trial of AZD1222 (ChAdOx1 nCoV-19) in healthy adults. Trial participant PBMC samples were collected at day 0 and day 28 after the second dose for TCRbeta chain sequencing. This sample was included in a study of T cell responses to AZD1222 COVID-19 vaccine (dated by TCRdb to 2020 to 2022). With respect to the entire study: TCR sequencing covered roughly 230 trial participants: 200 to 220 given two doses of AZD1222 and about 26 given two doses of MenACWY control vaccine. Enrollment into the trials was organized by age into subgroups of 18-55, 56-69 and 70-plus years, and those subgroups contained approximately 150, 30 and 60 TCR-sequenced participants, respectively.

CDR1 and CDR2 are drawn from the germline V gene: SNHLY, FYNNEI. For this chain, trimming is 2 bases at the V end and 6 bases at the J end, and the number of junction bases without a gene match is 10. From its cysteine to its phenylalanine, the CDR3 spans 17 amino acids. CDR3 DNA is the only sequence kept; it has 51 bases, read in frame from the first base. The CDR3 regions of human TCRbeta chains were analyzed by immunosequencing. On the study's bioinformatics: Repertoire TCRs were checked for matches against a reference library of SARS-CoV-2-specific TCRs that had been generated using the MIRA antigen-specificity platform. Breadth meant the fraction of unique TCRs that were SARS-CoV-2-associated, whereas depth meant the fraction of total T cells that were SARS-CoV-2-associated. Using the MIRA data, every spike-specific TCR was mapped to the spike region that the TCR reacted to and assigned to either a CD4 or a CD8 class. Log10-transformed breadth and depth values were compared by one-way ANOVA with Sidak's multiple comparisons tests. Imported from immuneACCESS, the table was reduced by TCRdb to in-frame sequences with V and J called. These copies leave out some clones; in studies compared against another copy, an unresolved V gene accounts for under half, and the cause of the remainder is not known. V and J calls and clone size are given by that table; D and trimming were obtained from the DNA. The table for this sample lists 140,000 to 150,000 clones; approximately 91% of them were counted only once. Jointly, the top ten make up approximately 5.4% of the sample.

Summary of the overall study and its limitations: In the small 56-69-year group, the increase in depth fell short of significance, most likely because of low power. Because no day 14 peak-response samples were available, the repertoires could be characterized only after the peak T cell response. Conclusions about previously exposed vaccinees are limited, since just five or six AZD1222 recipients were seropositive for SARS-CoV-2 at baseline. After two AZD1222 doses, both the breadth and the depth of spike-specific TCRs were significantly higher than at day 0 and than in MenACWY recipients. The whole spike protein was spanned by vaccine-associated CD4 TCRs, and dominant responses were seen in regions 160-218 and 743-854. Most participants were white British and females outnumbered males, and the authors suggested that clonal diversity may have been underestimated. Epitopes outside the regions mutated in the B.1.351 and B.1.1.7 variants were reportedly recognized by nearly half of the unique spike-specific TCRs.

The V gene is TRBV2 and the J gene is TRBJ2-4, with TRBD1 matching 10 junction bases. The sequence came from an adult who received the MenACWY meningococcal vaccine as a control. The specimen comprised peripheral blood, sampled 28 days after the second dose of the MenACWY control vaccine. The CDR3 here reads CASSELPRTGGRNIQYF. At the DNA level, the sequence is TGTGCCAGCAGTGAACTCCCGCGGACAGGGGGTAGAAACATTCAGTACTTC.